The text below deals with one T cell receptor beta chain. One end of the junction varies from germline; a read error may be responsible. The data belong to a study of T cell changes during pregnancy in multiple sclerosis. The method was immunoSEQ multiplex PCR; TCRdb's version includes in-frame clones alone and lacks a portion of them. In the table there are tens of thousands of clones, 92% of which are singletons. CDR3 length equals 9 residues. Germline loops: CDR1 WNHNN, CDR2 SYGVQD (reference sequence). The genes are TRBV10-1 and TRBJ1-6; TRBD1 might be the D (5 bases). The sequence was obtained from a female donor in good health, enrolled as a control in a pregnancy study. Sequencing was performed on CD4+ T cells from peripheral blood mononuclear cells, taken in the third trimester of pregnancy. The CDR3, as DNA: TGCGCCAGCAGCAAGGACATGCCCTTT. Translating it yields CASSKDMPF.